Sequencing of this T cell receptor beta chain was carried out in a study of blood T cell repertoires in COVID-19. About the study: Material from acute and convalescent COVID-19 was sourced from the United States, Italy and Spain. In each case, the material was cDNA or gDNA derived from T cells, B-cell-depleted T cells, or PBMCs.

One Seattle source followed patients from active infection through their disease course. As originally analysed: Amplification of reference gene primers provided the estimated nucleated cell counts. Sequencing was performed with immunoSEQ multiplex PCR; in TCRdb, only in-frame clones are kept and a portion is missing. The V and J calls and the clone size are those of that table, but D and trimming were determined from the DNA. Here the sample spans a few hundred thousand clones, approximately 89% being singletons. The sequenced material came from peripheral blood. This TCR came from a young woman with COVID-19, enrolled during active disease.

The CDR3 DNA reads as TGTGCCAGCAGTGAAGCGCAGGGTGGTAATGAAAAACTGTTTTTT. Translation: CASSEAQGGNEKLFF. The rearrangement joins TRBV6-1 to TRBJ1-4; the D gene is possibly TRBD1 (5 bases). The germline V and J ends were trimmed by 0 bases and 4 bases, with 9 bases remaining between them. Germline-derived CDR1 and CDR2 are MNHNS and SASEGT. This CDR3 contains 15 residues.